This TCR beta chain is drawn from a study of Graves' ophthalmopathy and Graves' hyperthyroidism. RNA transcripts were the template, and TCR beta CDR3 regions were amplified from them. HTBI primers were used in a first-round RT-PCR, which preceded a second-round multiplex PCR. Using its own MiXCR run on the multiplex PCR reads, TCRdb lists one record per CDR3 protein. The repertoire consists of 150,000 to 200,000 distinct CDR3 sequences, with around two fifths occurring once and the leading ten covering about 9.5%. The V segment lost 6 bases and the J segment 4 bases; nucleotides outside the gene matches: 5. The CDR3 runs to 14 residues. Germline assignment: CDR1 MNHEY and CDR2 SVGAGI. This clonotype was picked up many times.

The V call is TRBV6-5, the J call TRBJ2-7; 11 bases align to TRBD2. Sequencing used peripheral blood. This clonotype was obtained from a man aged 25 to 45 with Graves' ophthalmopathy. The CDR3 protein is CASRMTSGTYEQYF. In nucleotides, the CDR3 is TGTGCCAGCAGGATGACTAGCGGGACTTACGAGCAGTACTTC.